This TCR beta chain was captured in a study of T cells and copy number aberrations in small-cell lung cancer listed by TCRdb under 2021. Looking at the study overall: Whole-exome sequencing of the same tumor regions was paired with TCR repertoire sequencing so that T cell metrics could be related to mutations and copy number aberrations. Tumor TCR data existed for 17 to 20 patients, while 14 patients had TCR data covering both tumor and normal tissue. The full study reports these points: Lower T-cell density, richness and clonality were observed in tumors than in adjacent lung tissue, although the difference in density was not significant. All specimens consisted of formalin-fixed paraffin-embedded tissue, which is known to introduce sequencing artifacts. Because surgical resection is uncommon in small-cell lung cancer, the study was limited by a small sample size, and the findings need validation.

The junction shows trimming of 3 bases on V and 7 bases on J, plus 13 bases between the germline ends. Taken from the germline V gene, the CDR1 and CDR2 loops are SNHLY and FYNNEI. The CDR3 has 13 amino acids, counting the end cysteine and phenylalanine. Just CDR3 DNA is preserved here, 39 bases in frame from base 1. As for this clone: Its antigen target is currently unknown. Base qualities were left out, and no much larger clone turns up one base away.

The donors were limited-stage small-cell lung cancer patients who had surgical resection in Hangzhou, China, between about 2007 and 2020. All donors had upfront surgery without preoperative chemotherapy or radiotherapy, and none received immunotherapy before or after surgery. Each of the roughly 20 patients in the sequenced cohort was a smoker or a heavy second-hand smoker. Adjacent normal lung was collected at least 2 cm from the tumor margin and was morphologically confirmed by two pathologists to be free of malignant cells. Multi-region TCR-beta sequencing of resected limited-stage small-cell lung cancers and of tumor-adjacent lung tissue was performed to characterize T cell repertoire heterogeneity. Genomic DNA was extracted from FFPE tissue using the AllPrep DNA/RNA FFPE Kit (Qiagen). TCR-beta CDR3 regions were amplified from genomic DNA with the immunoSEQ hsTCRB Kit using multiplexed V- and J-gene primers. Unique DNA barcodes were added in a second PCR, and the samples were pooled together with one negative control and one positive control. Sequencing of the pooled TCR-beta libraries was performed on an Illumina MiSeq using a 150-cycle paired-end protocol. In the paper's pipeline: Adaptive Biotechnologies processed the raw sequencing data into a report containing normalized, annotated TCR-beta repertoires. T-cell density was calculated by normalizing TCR-beta templates to usable DNA, with usable DNA estimated through amplification of housekeeping genes. Richness was the count of unique rearrangements, and clonality was defined as 1 minus Pielou's evenness. Held by TCRdb, this immuneACCESS table contains in-frame sequences only and omits some clones. Under half of the omission traces to an unresolved V gene where checked; the cause of the rest is unknown. V and J calls and clone size are copied from that table; D and trimming were computed from the DNA. The sample yields 2,500 to 3,000 clones; around 80% were counted once. Jointly, the top ten make up more than 3.5% of the sample.

The chain couples TRBV2 to TRBJ2-7, with the D segment identity uncertain. The receptor was derived from a middle-aged man with small cell lung cancer. The sample comprised normal tissue next to the tumor. The bases are TGTGCCAGCAGTGATGGCAGGCCGGCTGAGCAGTACTTC. This is translated as CASSDGRPAEQYF.